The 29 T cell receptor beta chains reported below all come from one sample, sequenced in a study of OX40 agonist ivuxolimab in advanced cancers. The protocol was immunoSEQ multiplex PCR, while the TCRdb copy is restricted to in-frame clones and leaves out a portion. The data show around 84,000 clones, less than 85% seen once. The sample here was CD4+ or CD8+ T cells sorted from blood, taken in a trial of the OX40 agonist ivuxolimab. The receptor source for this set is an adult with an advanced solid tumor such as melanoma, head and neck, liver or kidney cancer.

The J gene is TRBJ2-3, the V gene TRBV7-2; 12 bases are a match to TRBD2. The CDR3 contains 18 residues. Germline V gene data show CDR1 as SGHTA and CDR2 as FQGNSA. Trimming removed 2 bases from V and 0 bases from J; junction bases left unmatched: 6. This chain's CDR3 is CASSLSSGRAMSTDTQYF. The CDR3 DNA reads TGTGCCAGCAGCTTATCTAGCGGGAGGGCGATGAGCACAGATACGCAGTATTTT.

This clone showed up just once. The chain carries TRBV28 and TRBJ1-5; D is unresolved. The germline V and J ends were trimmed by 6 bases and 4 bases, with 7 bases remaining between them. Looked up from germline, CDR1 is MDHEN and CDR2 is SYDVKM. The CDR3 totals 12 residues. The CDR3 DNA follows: TGTGCCAGCAGGGGCGCGAATCAGCCCCAGCATTTT. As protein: CASRGANQPQHF. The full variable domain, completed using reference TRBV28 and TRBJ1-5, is DVKVTQSSRYLVKRTGEKVFLECVQDMDHENMFWYRQDPGLGLRLIYFSYDVKMKEKGDIPEGYSVSREKKERFSLILESASTNQTSMYLCASRGANQPQHFGDGTRLSIL.

The CDR3 loop is CASSLSSTSRSTDTQYF. CDR3 DNA sequence: TGTGCCAGCAGTCTGAGTTCGACTAGTCGGTCCACAGATACGCAGTATTTT. This chain joins TRBV9 and TRBJ2-3; tentatively, D is TRBD2 (6 bases). Trimming removed 5 bases from V and 2 bases from J, with 21 bases in between. The CDR3 is 17 residues long. Germline CDR1 and CDR2: SGDLS and YYNGEE. The full variable domain, with the rest looked up from reference TRBV9 and TRBJ2-3, is DSGVTQTPKHLITATGQRVTLRCSPRSGDLSVYWYQQSLDQGLQFLIQYYNGEERAKGNILERFSAQQFPDLHSELNLSSLELGDSALYFCASSLSSTSRSTDTQYFGPGTRLTVL.

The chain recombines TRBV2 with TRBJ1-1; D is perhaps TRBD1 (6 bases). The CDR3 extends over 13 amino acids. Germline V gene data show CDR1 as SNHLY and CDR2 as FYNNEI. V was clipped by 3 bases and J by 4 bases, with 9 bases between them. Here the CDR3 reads CASSDGGLTEAFF. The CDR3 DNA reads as TGTGCCAGCAGTGACGGGGGGCTCACTGAAGCTTTCTTT. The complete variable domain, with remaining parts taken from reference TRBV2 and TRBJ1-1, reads EPEVTQTPSHQVTQMGQEVILRCVPISNHLYFYWYRQILGQKVEFLVSFYNNEISEKSEIFDDQFSVERPDGSNFTLKIRSTKLEDSAMYFCASSDGGLTEAFFGQGTRLTVV.

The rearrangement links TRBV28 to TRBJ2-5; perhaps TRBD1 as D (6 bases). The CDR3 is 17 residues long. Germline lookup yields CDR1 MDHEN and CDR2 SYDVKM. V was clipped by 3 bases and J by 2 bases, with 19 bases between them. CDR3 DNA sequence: TGTGCCAGCAGTTTTCTTGACAGGACGGGCCTTCAAGAGACCCAGTACTTC. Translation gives CASSFLDRTGLQETQYF.

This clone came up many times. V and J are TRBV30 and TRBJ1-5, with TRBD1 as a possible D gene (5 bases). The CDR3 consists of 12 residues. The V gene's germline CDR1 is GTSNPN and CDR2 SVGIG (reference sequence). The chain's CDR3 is CAGGRGNQPQHF. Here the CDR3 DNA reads TGTGCTGGGGGGAGGGGCAATCAGCCCCAGCATTTT.

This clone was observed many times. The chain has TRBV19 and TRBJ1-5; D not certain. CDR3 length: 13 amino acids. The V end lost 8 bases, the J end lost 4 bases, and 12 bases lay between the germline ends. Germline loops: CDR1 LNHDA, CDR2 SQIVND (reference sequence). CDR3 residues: CASQWQFNQPQHF. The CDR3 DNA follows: TGTGCCAGTCAGTGGCAGTTTAATCAGCCCCAGCATTTT.

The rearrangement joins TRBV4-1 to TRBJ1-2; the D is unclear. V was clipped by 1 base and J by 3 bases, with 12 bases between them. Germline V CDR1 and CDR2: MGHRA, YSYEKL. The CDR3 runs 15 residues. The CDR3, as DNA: TGCGCCAGCAGCCAAGCGAGGCAGGACTACTATGGCTACACCTTC. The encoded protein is CASSQARQDYYGYTF.

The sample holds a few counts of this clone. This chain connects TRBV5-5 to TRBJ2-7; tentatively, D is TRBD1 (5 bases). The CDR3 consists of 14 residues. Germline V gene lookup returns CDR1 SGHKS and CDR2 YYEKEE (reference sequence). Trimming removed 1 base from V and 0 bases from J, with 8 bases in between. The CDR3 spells CASSLTGNSYEQYF. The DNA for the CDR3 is TGTGCCAGCAGCTTGACAGGAAACTCCTACGAGCAGTACTTC.

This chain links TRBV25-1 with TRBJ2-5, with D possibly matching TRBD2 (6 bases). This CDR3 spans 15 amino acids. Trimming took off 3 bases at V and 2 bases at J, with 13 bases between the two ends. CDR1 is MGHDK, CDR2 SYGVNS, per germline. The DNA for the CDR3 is TGTGCCAGCAGTGATAGTTTGGGGGGACAAGAGACCCAGTACTTC. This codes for CASSDSLGGQETQYF.

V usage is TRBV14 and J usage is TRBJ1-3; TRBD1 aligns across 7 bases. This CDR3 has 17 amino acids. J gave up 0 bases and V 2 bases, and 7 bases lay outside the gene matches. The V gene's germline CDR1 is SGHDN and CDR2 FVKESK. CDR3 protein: CASSQRSGTVSGNTIYF. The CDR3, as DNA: TGTGCCAGCAGCCAACGCTCCGGGACAGTCTCTGGAAACACCATATATTTT.

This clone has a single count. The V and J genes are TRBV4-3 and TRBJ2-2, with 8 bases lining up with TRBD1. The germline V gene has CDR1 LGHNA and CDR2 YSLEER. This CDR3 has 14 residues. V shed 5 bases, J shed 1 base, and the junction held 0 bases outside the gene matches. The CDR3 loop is CASSGTGNTGELFF. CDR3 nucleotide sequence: TGCGCCAGCAGCGGGACAGGGAACACCGGGGAGCTGTTTTTT.

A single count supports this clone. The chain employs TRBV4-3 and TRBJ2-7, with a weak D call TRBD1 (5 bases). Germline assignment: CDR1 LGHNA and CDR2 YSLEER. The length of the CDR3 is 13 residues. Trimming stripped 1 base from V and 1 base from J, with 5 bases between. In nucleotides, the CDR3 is TGCGCCAGCAGCCAAGGGACATCCTACGAGCAGTACTTC. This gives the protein CASSQGTSYEQYF.

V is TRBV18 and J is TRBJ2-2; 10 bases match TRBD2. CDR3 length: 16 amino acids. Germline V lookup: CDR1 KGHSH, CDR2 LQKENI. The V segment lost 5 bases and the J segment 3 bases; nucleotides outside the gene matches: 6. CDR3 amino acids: CASSATLAGYTGELFF. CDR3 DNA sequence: TGTGCCAGCTCAGCAACACTAGCGGGGTACACCGGGGAGCTGTTTTTT.

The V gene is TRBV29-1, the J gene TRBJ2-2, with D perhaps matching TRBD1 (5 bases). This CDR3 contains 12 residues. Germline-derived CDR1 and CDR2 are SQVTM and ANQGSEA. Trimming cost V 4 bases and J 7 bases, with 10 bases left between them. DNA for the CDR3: TGCAGCGTTGTAAGGGGCCACGGGGAGCTGTTTTTT. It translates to CSVVRGHGELFF.

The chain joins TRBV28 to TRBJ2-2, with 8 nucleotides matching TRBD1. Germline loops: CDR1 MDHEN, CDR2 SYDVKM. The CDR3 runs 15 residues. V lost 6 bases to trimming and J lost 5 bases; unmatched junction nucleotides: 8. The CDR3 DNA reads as TGTGCCAGCAGCGCCGGGACAGGTGGGACCGGGGAGCTGTTTTTT. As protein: CASSAGTGGTGELFF.

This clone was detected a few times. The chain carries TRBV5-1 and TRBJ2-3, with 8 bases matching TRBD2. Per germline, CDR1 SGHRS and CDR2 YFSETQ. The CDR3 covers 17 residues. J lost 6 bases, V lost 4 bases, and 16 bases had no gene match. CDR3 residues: CASSVPTLAGWGDTQYF. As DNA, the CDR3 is TGCGCCAGCAGCGTACCCACGCTAGCGGGCTGGGGGGATACGCAGTATTTT.

CDR3 nucleotide sequence: TGTGCCAGTAGTATCGGGGGGGCAGCCGTTTCACCCCTCCACTTT. Its translation: CASSIGGAAVSPLHF. V and J are TRBV19 and TRBJ1-6; D perhaps matches TRBD1 (6 bases). Trimming stripped 3 bases from V and 9 bases from J, with 15 bases between. Germline CDR1 reads LNHDA; CDR2 reads SQIVND (reference sequence). CDR3 length equals 15 residues.

The CDR3 spells CASSLQGATYEQYF. The DNA for the CDR3 is TGCGCCAGCAGCTTACAGGGGGCTACCTACGAGCAGTACTTC. The chain combines TRBV5-1 with TRBJ2-7, with 9 bases matching TRBD1. CDR1 and CDR2 (germline): SGHRS, YFSETQ. Germline trimming cut 2 bases from V and 2 bases from J; bases unmatched to any gene: 2. CDR3 length: 14 residues.

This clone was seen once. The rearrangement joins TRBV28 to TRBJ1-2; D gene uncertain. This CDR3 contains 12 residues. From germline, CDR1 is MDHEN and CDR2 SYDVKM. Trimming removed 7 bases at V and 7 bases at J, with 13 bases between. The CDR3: CASIRPGLGYTF. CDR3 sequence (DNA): TGTGCCAGCATCAGGCCAGGTCTTGGCTACACCTTC.

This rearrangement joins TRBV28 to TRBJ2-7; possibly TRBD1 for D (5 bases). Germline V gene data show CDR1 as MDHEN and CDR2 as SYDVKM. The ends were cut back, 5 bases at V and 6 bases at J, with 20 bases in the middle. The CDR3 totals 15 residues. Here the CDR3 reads CASSPPGRILGEQYF. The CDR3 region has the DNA TGTGCCAGCAGTCCGCCAGGGCGGATCCTCGGCGAGCAGTACTTC.

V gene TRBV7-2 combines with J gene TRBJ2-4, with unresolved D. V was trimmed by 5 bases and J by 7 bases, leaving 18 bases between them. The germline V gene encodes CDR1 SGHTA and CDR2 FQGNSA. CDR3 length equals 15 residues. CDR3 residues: CASSLPWTPDNIQYF. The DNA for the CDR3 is TGTGCCAGCAGCCTGCCTTGGACCCCGGATAACATTCAGTACTTC.

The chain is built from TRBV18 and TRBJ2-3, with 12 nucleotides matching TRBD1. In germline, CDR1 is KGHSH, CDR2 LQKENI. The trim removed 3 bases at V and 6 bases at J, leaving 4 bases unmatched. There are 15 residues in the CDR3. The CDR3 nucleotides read TGTGCCAGCTCACCGGGGACAGGGGGCGCGGATACGCAGTATTTT. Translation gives CASSPGTGGADTQYF.

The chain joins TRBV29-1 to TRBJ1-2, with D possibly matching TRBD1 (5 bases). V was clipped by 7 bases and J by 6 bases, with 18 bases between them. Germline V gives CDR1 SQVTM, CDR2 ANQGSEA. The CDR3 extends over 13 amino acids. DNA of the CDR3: TGCAGCGGGGGGGAAGTGCAGGGACATGGCTACACCTTC. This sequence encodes CSGGEVQGHGYTF.

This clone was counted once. CDR3 residues: CATSRDWESQQFF. In DNA form, the CDR3 reads TGTGCCACCAGCAGAGATTGGGAGAGCCAGCAGTTCTTC. The J gene is TRBJ2-1, the V gene TRBV15; D may be TRBD2 (5 bases). Trimming left V 0 bases short and J 11 bases short, with 11 bases between. CDR3 length: 13 residues. Germline V gives CDR1 LNHNV, CDR2 YYDKDF (reference sequence).

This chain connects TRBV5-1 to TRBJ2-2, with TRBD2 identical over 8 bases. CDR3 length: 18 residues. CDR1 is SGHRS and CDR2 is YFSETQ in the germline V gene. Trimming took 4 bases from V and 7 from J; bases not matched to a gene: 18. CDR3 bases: TGCGCCAGCAGCCCTGGGCGGGTTAGCGGGACCCTAAACGGGGAGCTGTTTTTT. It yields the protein CASSPGRVSGTLNGELFF.

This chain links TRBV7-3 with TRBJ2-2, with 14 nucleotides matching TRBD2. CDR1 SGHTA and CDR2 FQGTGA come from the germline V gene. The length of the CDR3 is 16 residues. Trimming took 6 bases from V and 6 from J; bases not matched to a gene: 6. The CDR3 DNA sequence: TGTGCCAGCAGACGGGGGACTAGCGGGAGTGCCGGGGAGCTGTTTTTT. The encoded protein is CASRRGTSGSAGELFF.

The CDR3 DNA sequence: TGTGCCAGCAGCGCTACAGGGATCGAGCAGTACTTC. This sequence encodes CASSATGIEQYF. This chain links TRBV7-9 with TRBJ2-7; weak D call: TRBD1 (6 bases). The CDR3 runs to 12 residues. CDR1 is SEHNR, CDR2 FQNEAQ, per germline (reference sequence). The V end was cut by 5 bases, the J end by 6 bases, with 11 bases between.

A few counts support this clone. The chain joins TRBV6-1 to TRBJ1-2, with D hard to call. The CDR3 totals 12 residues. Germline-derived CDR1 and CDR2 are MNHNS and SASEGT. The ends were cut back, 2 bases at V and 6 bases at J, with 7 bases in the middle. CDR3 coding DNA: TGTGCCAGCAGTGAATTGAGGGATGGCTACACCTTC. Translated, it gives CASSELRDGYTF.